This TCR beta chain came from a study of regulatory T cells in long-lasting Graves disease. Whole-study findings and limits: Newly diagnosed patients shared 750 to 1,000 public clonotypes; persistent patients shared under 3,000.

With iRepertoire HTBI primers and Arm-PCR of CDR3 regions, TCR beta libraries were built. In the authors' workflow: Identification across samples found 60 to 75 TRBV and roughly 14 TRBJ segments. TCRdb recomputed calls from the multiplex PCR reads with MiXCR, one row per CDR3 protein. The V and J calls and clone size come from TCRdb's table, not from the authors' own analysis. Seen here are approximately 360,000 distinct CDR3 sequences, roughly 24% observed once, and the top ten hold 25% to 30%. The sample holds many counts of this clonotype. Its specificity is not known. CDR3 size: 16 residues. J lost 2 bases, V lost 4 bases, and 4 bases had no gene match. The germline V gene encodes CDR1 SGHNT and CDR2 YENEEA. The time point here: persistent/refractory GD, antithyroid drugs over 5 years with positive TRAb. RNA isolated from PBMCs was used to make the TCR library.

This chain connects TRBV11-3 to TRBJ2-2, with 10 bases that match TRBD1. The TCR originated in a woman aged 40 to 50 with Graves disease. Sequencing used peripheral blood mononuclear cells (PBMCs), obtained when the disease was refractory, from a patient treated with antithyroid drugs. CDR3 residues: CASSSSTGGNTGELFF. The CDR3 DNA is TGTGCCAGCAGCTCCTCGACAGGGGGCAACACCGGGGAGCTGTTTTTT.